The 24 T cell receptor beta chains below come from one sample, sequenced in a study of long-term antiretroviral therapy in people with HIV. An immunoSEQ assay, version v3.0, was performed at survey level. Profiled with immunoSEQ multiplex PCR; TCRdb holds only in-frame clones, not every one. The sample has 20,000 to 30,000 clones; around 85% are singletons. This sample comprised unsorted PBMCs, obtained 0.7 years before starting antiretroviral therapy. These TCRs come from a man aged 25-45 years with HIV.

This chain links TRBV7-2 with TRBJ2-2; D is undetermined. Germline CDR1 reads SGHTA; CDR2 reads FQGNSA. The CDR3 extends over 16 amino acids. Trimming pared 0 bases from V and 0 bases from J, leaving 8 bases between. The CDR3 is CASSLARLTNTGELFF. The CDR3 DNA reads as TGTGCCAGCAGCTTAGCGAGACTCACGAACACCGGGGAGCTGTTTTTT.

This sequence joins TRBV27 and TRBJ1-1; maybe TRBD1 (6 bases). This CDR3 contains 18 residues. Germline V gene lookup returns CDR1 MNHEY and CDR2 SMNVEV (reference sequence). The V end lost 2 bases, the J end lost 5 bases, and 24 bases lay between the germline ends. The CDR3 sequence is CASSLKVYHREGNTEAFF. CDR3 sequence (DNA): TGTGCCAGCAGTTTAAAGGTGTATCACAGGGAGGGAAATACTGAAGCTTTCTTT.

This clone appeared a single time. The genes are TRBV7-2 and TRBJ2-3; 9 bases align to TRBD2. This CDR3 has 15 residues. V lost 2 bases and J lost 5; bases outside the gene matches: 5. Germline V gives CDR1 SGHTA, CDR2 FQGNSA. CDR3 region: CASSLQRGAGDTQYF. As DNA, the CDR3 is TGTGCCAGCAGCTTACAGCGGGGGGCGGGAGATACGCAGTATTTT.

This CDR3 reads CASVRGGTDTQYF. The CDR3 DNA is TGTGCTAGTGTACGGGGGGGCACAGATACGCAGTATTTT. The rearrangement uses TRBV12-5 and TRBJ2-3; 7 bases line up with TRBD2. The CDR3 has 13 residues. Germline values: CDR1 LGHNT, CDR2 FRNRAP. V dropped 7 bases and J dropped 1; count of bases not matched to a gene: 2. Based on the CDR3 plus reference TRBV12-5 and TRBJ2-3, the full variable domain is DARVTQTPRHKVTEMGQEVTMRCQPILGHNTVFWYRQTMMQGLELLAYFRNRAPLDDSGMPKDRFSAEMPDATLATLKIQPSEPRDSAVYFCASVRGGTDTQYFGPGTRLTVL.

This chain joins TRBV19 and TRBJ2-1, with a possible D match to TRBD2 (5 bases). V was pared by 1 base and J by 0 bases, with 7 bases between. The length of the CDR3 is 15 residues. The germline V gene has CDR1 LNHDA and CDR2 SQIVND (reference sequence). CDR3 DNA sequence: TGTGCCAGTAGTATAGGACTAAACTCCTACAATGAGCAGTTCTTC. Its translation is CASSIGLNSYNEQFF.

CDR3 nucleotides: TGTGCCAGCAGTCCCGGGGCCTTCTCTGGAAACACCATATATTTT. Protein: CASSPGAFSGNTIYF. This sequence joins TRBV5-4 and TRBJ1-3, with D maybe TRBD1 (5 bases). The CDR3 has 15 residues. V was shortened by 5 bases and J by 0 bases, with 12 bases between the two germline ends. Germline V gives CDR1 SGHNT, CDR2 YYREEE (reference sequence).

This clone was counted once. The chain uses TRBV9 and TRBJ1-4; 7 positions agree with TRBD1. V was clipped by 0 bases and J by 6 bases; unmatched bases: 11. Germline V gene data show CDR1 as SGDLS and CDR2 as YYNGEE. This CDR3 is built from 17 residues. CDR3 sequence reads: CASSVGGGRVSDEKLFF. The CDR3 DNA sequence: TGTGCCAGCAGCGTAGGAGGGGGCAGGGTTTCCGATGAAAAACTGTTTTTT.

The V call is TRBV2, the J call TRBJ2-1; either TRBD1 or TRBD2 may supply D (6 bases each). The ends were cut back, 3 bases at V and 4 bases at J, with 13 bases in the middle. This CDR3 has 15 amino acids. The germline V gene encodes CDR1 SNHLY and CDR2 FYNNEI. CDR3 sequence: CASSELRGAYNEQFF. CDR3 DNA sequence: TGTGCCAGCAGTGAGTTGAGGGGGGCTTACAATGAGCAGTTCTTC.

This chain uses TRBV27 with TRBJ2-3, with D possibly being TRBD1 or TRBD2 (5 bases each). Germline lookup yields CDR1 MNHEY and CDR2 SMNVEV (reference sequence). Trimming took 3 bases from V and 4 from J, leaving 14 bases between them. The CDR3 has 15 amino acids. The CDR3 reads CASSLRGVGADTQYF. Written as DNA, the CDR3 is TGTGCCAGCAGTTTGAGAGGGGTGGGTGCAGATACGCAGTATTTT.

This clone appeared a single time. V is TRBV5-1 and J is TRBJ1-1; a weak D match, TRBD1 (5 bases). Germline CDR1 reads SGHRS; CDR2 reads YFSETQ. CDR3 length: 13 residues. Trimming took 8 bases from V and 3 from J, leaving 14 bases between them. CDR3 amino acids: CASTGLVDTEAFF. The DNA for the CDR3 is TGCGCCAGTACAGGTCTCGTGGACACTGAAGCTTTCTTT.

This clone was seen a handful of times. This chain joins TRBV9 and TRBJ2-7, with a weak D call TRBD1 (5 bases). This CDR3 contains 14 residues. Per the germline V gene, CDR1 is SGDLS and CDR2 is YYNGEE. V was pared by 0 bases and J by 2 bases, with 9 bases between. CDR3 sequence reads: CASSVGTDTYEQYF. The CDR3 DNA reads TGTGCCAGCAGCGTAGGTACGGACACCTACGAGCAGTACTTC.

This chain uses TRBV6-5 with TRBJ2-6; no definite D call. The CDR3 totals 16 residues. Germline CDR1 is MNHEY and CDR2 is SVGAGI. Between the trimmed V and J ends, which lost 2 bases and 0 bases, there was a span of 8 bases. CDR3 sequence: CASSYNGISGANVLTF. The CDR3 DNA is TGTGCCAGCAGTTACAACGGAATCTCTGGGGCCAACGTCCTGACTTTC.

The chain recombines TRBV7-8 with TRBJ1-2, with a tentative D call TRBD1 (6 bases). V was clipped by 2 bases and J by 7 bases, with 11 bases between them. Germline V CDR1 and CDR2: SGHVS, FQNEAQ. The CDR3 extends over 13 amino acids. The chain's CDR3 is CASSLRGSSGYTF. The CDR3 DNA is TGTGCCAGCAGCTTAAGGGGGTCCTCTGGCTACACCTTC. Variable domain in full (rest from reference TRBV7-8 and TRBJ1-2): GAGVSQSPRYKVAKRGQDVALRCDPISGHVSLFWYQQALGQGPEFLTYFQNEAQLDKSGLPSDRFFAERPEGSVSTLKIQRTQQEDSAVYLCASSLRGSSGYTFGSGTRLTVV.

The rearrangement joins TRBV6-1 to TRBJ2-1, with D possibly TRBD2 on 5 matching bases. Trimming pared 8 bases from V and 0 bases from J, leaving 14 bases between. Germline V CDR1 and CDR2: MNHNS, SASEGT. The CDR3 sequence is 15 residues long. The CDR3 DNA follows: TGTGCCAGCGGGGAGACGGCTAGCTCCTACAATGAGCAGTTCTTC. It translates to CASGETASSYNEQFF.

The gene calls are TRBV4-2 and TRBJ2-3; 15 bases are a match to TRBD2. V lost 2 bases and J lost 2; bases outside the gene matches: 2. The CDR3 has 17 residues. Germline CDR1 LGHNA, CDR2 YNFKEQ. The CDR3: CASSQRTSGGATDTQYF. The CDR3 DNA reads TGTGCCAGCAGCCAAAGGACTAGCGGGGGGGCCACAGATACGCAGTATTTT.

This chain links TRBV5-6 with TRBJ1-6; D remains unclear. V lost 7 bases, J lost 8 bases, and 25 bases lay in between. This CDR3 contains 17 residues. Per germline, CDR1 SGHDT and CDR2 YYEEEE. CDR3 sequence reads: CASYGRSGGAIYSPLHF. CDR3 coding DNA: TGTGCCAGCTACGGACGGTCAGGAGGAGCTATTTATTCACCCCTCCACTTT.

The J gene is TRBJ2-7, the V gene TRBV5-1; D is unclear. The V end lost 0 bases, the J end lost 1 base, and 8 bases lay between the germline ends. The CDR3 loop spans 14 amino acids. Germline V CDR1 and CDR2: SGHRS, YFSETQ. The CDR3 DNA sequence: TGCGCCAGCAGCTTGGGTTGGGTTTCCTACGAGCAGTACTTC. Its protein is CASSLGWVSYEQYF.

V and J are TRBV7-9 and TRBJ2-1; TRBD2 aligns across 14 bases. CDR3 length: 19 amino acids. Germline lookup yields CDR1 SEHNR and CDR2 FQNEAQ (reference sequence). With 4 bases clipped from V and 0 bases from J, the junction kept 8 bases outside the gene matches. The CDR3 sequence: CASSSPTSGGAGSYNEQFF. The DNA of the CDR3 is TGTGCCAGCAGCTCTCCGACTAGCGGGGGGGCCGGCTCCTACAATGAGCAGTTCTTC.

V usage is TRBV10-3 and J usage is TRBJ1-1; maybe TRBD1 (5 bases). Germline-derived CDR1 and CDR2 are ENHRY and SYGVKD. V lost 4 bases and J lost 8, with 14 bases in between. The CDR3 consists of 13 residues. CDR3 residues: CAISAGTPGEAFF. The CDR3 DNA sequence: TGTGCCATCAGTGCCGGGACCCCTGGCGAAGCTTTCTTT.

This clone was seen more than once but under ten times. This chain links TRBV4-2 with TRBJ2-3; 16 bases are shared with TRBD2. With V trimmed by 3 bases and J by 0 bases, 3 bases remained unmatched. The CDR3 has 18 residues. CDR1 LGHNA and CDR2 YNFKEQ come from the germline V gene. The CDR3 protein is CASSQGLAGGPSTDTQYF. The CDR3 DNA reads TGTGCCAGCAGCCAGGGACTAGCGGGGGGGCCTAGCACAGATACGCAGTATTTT.

V usage is TRBV7-2 and J usage is TRBJ2-2; D may be TRBD2 (6 bases). V shed 2 bases and J shed 0 bases, with 7 bases lying between them. CDR3 length equals 15 residues. Germline CDR1 SGHTA, CDR2 FQGNSA. CDR3 sequence reads: CASSLSGSNTGELFF. CDR3 in DNA: TGTGCCAGCAGCTTAAGCGGGTCGAACACCGGGGAGCTGTTTTTT.

The chain employs TRBV12-5 and TRBJ2-1; D tentatively fits TRBD1 or TRBD2 (6 bases each). CDR1 is LGHNT and CDR2 is FRNRAP in the germline V gene. Trimming removed 4 bases at V and 6 bases at J, with 16 bases between. This CDR3 spans 15 amino acids. CDR3: CASGSTGRLRNEQFF. CDR3 DNA: TGTGCTAGTGGTTCAACAGGGAGGTTACGCAATGAGCAGTTCTTC.

This clone appeared a few times. The gene calls are TRBV28 and TRBJ2-7; D is unclear. Germline V gene lookup returns CDR1 MDHEN and CDR2 SYDVKM. This CDR3 comprises 12 residues. The germline V and J ends were trimmed by 6 bases and 0 bases, with 6 bases remaining between them. The CDR3 DNA reads as TGTGCCAGCAGGGAGAACTCCTACGAGCAGTACTTC. Translated, it gives CASRENSYEQYF.

Note on this clone: The junction departs from the called germline gene at one end, perhaps through a read error. In nucleotides, the CDR3 is TGTGCTAGCAGCCCCCTGCTAGCGGGAGTACACAATGAGCAGTTCTTC. Amino acids: CASSPLLAGVHNEQFF. This chain connects TRBV7-7 to TRBJ2-1; 10 nucleotides agree with TRBD2. CDR3 length: 16 amino acids. Germline CDR1 and CDR2: SSHAT and FNYEAQ (reference sequence).